These T cell receptor beta chains were read from a single sample in a study of long-term antiretroviral therapy in people with HIV. Profiling relied on immunoSEQ multiplex PCR, and the TCRdb table lists in-frame clones only, not all of them. The profile shows around 16,000 clones, around 85% of them singletons. The material sequenced was unsorted PBMCs, taken roughly 1.2 years before starting antiretroviral therapy. The receptors stem from a young man with HIV. Both conserved end residues are trimmed from each CDR3.

J: TRBJ1-3; V: TRBV15; CDR3: ATSRDLPGTANTIY
J: TRBJ2-1; V: TRBV19; CDR3: ASQSLSNEQF
J: TRBJ2-5; V: TRBV9; CDR3: AVGHRAEETQY
J: TRBJ1-1; V: TRBV5-1; CDR3: ASSPAGGPEAF
J: TRBJ2-2; V: TRBV7-9; CDR3: ASSLPGSDSGELF
J: TRBJ2-7; V: TRBV12-5; CDR3: ASGLGSYEQY
J: TRBJ1-2; V: TRBV6-1; CDR3: ASSDSLGVYGYT
J: TRBJ2-7; V: TRBV5-1; CDR3: ASSAEPGTAGEQY
J: TRBJ2-7; V: TRBV7-8; CDR3: ASSLWQGAYEQY
J: TRBJ1-1; V: TRBV30; CDR3: AWRGWGQTNTEAF